The entry that follows covers one T cell receptor (beta chain) sequence. CDR3 length: 18 residues. Germline V gene data show CDR1 as ENHRY and CDR2 as SYGVKD. J lost 1 base, V lost 6 bases, and 12 bases had no gene match. This sample was included in a study of cytomegalovirus exposure and HLA in healthy donors. About the research overall: Tens of millions of unique TCRs from HLA-typed donors were held in an early release of data.

Primers for the PCR totalled 60 Vbeta and 13 Jbeta. The authors' processing: Tens of millions of unique TCR beta chains, 9 million to 12 million shared, were counted in a later analysis. Data came from immunoSEQ multiplex PCR; TCRdb stores just in-frame clones and leaves some out. Clone size and the V and J calls come from that table; the DNA yielded D and trimming. The sample comprises about 190,000 clones, roughly 81% of which are singletons, and roughly 2.1% rests with the top ten. Sequencing used PBMCs. J is TRBJ1-1 and V is TRBV10-3; 12 bases are shared with TRBD1. The sequence was obtained from a woman aged 30 to 39 in good health and CMV-seropositive. CDR3 region: CAIRKAGTGGGGNTEAFF. The CDR3, as DNA: TGTGCCATCAGGAAGGCCGGGACAGGGGGCGGAGGGAACACTGAAGCTTTCTTT.